This TCR beta chain was captured in a study of CD8 T cells in Susac syndrome. RNA totalling roughly 0.5 to 1 ug underwent reverse transcription with random hexamers. TCRdb reanalysed the immunoSEQ multiplex PCR reads using MiXCR and keeps one entry per CDR3 protein. This sample carries approximately 100,000 distinct CDR3 sequences, about 93% of them seen once, and the ten largest clones take approximately 0.13%. V dropped 1 base and J dropped 1 base, with 12 bases sitting between them. The length of the CDR3 is 16 residues. The germline V gene has CDR1 MGHDK and CDR2 SYGVNS. Sequencing used CD4+ T cells from PBMCs. The chain is built from TRBV25-1 and TRBJ2-3; weak D call: TRBD1 (6 bases). The sequence derives from a human donor in good health. The CDR3 reads CASSESLGGGTDTQYF. In nucleotides, the CDR3 is TGTGCCAGCAGTGAATCTTTAGGGGGAGGCACAGATACGCAGTATTTT.